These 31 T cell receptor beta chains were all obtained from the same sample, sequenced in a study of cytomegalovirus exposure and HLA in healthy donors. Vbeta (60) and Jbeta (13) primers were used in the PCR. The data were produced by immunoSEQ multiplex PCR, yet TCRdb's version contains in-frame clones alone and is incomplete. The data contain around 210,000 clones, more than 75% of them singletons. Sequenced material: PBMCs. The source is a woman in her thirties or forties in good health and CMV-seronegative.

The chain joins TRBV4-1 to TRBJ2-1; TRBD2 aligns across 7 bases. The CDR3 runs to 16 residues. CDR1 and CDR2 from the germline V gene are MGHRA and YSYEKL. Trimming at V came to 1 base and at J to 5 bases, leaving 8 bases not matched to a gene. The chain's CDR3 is CASSQGWGRADNEQFF. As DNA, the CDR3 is TGCGCCAGCAGCCAAGGATGGGGGAGGGCCGACAATGAGCAGTTCTTC.

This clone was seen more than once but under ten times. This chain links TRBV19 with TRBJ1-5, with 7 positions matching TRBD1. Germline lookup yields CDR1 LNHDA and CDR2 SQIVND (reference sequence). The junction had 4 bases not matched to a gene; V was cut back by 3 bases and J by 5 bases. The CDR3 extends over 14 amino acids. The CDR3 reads CASSIWQGDQPQHF. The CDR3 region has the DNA TGTGCCAGTAGTATTTGGCAGGGGGATCAGCCCCAGCATTTT.

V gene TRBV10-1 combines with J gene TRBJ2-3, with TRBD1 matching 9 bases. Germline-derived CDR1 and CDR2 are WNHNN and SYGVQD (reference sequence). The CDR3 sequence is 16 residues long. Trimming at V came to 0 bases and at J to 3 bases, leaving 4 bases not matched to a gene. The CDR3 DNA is TGCGCCAGCAGTGAGTCGGGGACAGGGAGGACAGATACGCAGTATTTT. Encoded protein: CASSESGTGRTDTQYF.

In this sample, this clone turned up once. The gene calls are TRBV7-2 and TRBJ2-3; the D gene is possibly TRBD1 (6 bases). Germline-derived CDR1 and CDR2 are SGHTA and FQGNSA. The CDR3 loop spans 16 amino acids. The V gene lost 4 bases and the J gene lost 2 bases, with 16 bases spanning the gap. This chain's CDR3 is CASSSQGSKITDTQYF. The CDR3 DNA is TGTGCCAGCAGCTCACAGGGTAGCAAGATCACAGATACGCAGTATTTT.

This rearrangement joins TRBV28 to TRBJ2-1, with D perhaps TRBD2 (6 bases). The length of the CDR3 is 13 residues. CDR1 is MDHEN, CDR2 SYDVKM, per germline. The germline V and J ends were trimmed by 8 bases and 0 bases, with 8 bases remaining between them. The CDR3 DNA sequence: TGTGCCAGCGAGACTAGCTCCTACAATGAGCAGTTCTTC. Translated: CASETSSYNEQFF. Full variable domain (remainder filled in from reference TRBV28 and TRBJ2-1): DVKVTQSSRYLVKRTGEKVFLECVQDMDHENMFWYRQDPGLGLRLIYFSYDVKMKEKGDIPEGYSVSREKKERFSLILESASTNQTSMYLCASETSSYNEQFFGPGTRLTVL.

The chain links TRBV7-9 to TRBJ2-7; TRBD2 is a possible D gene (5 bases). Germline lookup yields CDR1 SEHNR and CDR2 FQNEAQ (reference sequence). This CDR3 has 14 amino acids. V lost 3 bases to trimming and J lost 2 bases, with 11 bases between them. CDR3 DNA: TGTGCCAGCAGCTTCCCCGGGGAGCCCTACGAGCAGTACTTC. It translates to CASSFPGEPYEQYF.

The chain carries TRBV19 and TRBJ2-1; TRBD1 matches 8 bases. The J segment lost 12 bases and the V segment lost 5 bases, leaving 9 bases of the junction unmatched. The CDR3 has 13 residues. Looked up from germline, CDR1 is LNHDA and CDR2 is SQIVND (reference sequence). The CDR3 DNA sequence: TGTGCCAGTAGTGGGCCCGACAGGGGACGGCAGTTCTTC. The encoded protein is CASSGPDRGRQFF.

The CDR3 sequence: CASSLGGLAHNEQFF. In nucleotides, the CDR3 is TGTGCCAGCAGTCTAGGTGGACTAGCCCACAATGAGCAGTTCTTC. The chain has TRBV27 and TRBJ2-1; 8 nucleotides line up with TRBD2. The CDR3 runs to 15 residues. J gave up 5 bases and V 5 bases, and 8 bases lay outside the gene matches. Germline CDR1 reads MNHEY; CDR2 reads SMNVEV (reference sequence).

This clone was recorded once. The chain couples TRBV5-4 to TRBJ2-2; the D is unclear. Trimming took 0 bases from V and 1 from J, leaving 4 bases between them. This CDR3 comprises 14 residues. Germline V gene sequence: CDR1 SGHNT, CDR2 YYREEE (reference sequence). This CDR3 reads CASSLGQNTGELFF. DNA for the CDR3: TGTGCCAGCAGCTTGGGACAGAACACCGGGGAGCTGTTTTTT.

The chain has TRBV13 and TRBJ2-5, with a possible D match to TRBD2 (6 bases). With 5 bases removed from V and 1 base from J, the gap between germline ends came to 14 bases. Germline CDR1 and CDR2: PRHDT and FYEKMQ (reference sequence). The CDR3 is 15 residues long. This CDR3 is CASSQSGLLQETQYF. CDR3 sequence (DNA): TGTGCCAGCAGCCAGTCGGGACTTCTCCAAGAGACCCAGTACTTC.

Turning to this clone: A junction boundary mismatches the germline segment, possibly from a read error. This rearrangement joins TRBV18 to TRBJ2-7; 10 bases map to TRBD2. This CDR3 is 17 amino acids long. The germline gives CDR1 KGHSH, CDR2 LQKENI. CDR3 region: CASLAGQTLAGSSEQYF. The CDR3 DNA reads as TGTGCCAGCTTGGCGGGACAGACACTAGCGGGATCCTCCGAGCAGTACTTC.

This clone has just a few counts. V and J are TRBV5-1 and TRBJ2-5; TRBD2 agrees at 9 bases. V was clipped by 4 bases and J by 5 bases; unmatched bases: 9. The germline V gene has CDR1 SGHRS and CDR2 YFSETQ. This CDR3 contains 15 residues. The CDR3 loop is CASSPTGTSIETQYF. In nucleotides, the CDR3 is TGCGCCAGCAGCCCGACCGGGACTAGCATTGAGACCCAGTACTTC. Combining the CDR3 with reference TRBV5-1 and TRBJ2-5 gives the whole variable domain KAGVTQTPRYLIKTRGQQVTLSCSPISGHRSVSWYQQTPGQGLQFLFEYFSETQRNKGNFPGRFSGRQFSNSRSEMNVSTLELGDSALYLCASSPTGTSIETQYFGPGTRLLVL.

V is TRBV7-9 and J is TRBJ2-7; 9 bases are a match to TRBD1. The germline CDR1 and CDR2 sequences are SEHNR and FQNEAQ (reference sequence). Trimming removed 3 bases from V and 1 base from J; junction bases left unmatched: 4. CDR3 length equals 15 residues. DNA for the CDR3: TGTGCCAGCAGCTTCTCCGGGACAGGGTCCTACGAGCAGTACTTC. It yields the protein CASSFSGTGSYEQYF.

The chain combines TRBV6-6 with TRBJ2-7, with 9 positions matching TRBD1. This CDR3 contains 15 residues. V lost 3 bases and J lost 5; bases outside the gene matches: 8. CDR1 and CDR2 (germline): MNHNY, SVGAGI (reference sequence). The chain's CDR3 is CASSYTDRGNNEQYF. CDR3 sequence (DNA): TGTGCCAGCAGTTATACGGACAGGGGAAACAACGAGCAGTACTTC.

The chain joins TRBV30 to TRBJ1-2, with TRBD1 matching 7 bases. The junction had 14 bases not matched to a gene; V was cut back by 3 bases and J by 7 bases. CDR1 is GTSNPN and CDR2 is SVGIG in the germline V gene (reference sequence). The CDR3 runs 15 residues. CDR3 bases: TGTGCCTGGAGGAAGAGTTTAAGGGACAGTCCTGGCTACACCTTC. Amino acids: CAWRKSLRDSPGYTF.

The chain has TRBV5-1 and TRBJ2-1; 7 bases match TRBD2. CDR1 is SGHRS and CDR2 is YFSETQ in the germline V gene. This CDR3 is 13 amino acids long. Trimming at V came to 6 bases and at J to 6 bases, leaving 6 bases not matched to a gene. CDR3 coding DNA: TGCGCCAGCACCGAGAGCGGGGCCAATGAGCAGTTCTTC. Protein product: CASTESGANEQFF.

CDR3 nucleotides: TGCGCCAGCAGCTTCGAGGGGGCCTCCTACGAGCAGTACTTC. Translated, it gives CASSFEGASYEQYF. V is TRBV5-1 and J is TRBJ2-7; 7 bases line up with TRBD1. The CDR3 covers 14 residues. Germline V gene lookup returns CDR1 SGHRS and CDR2 YFSETQ. Trimming removed 2 bases from V and 0 bases from J; junction bases left unmatched: 2.

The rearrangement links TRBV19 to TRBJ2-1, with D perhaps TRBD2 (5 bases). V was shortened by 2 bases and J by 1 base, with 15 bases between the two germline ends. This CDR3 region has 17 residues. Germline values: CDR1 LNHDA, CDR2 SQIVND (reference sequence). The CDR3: CASSIPPPGSSYNEQFF. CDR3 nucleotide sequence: TGTGCCAGTAGTATACCCCCCCCGGGAAGTTCCTACAATGAGCAGTTCTTC.

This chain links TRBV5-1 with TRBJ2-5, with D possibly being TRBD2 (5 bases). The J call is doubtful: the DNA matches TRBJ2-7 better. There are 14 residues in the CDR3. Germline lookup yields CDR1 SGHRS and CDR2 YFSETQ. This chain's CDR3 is CASSLFSGPYEQYF. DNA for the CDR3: TGCGCCAGCAGCTTATTCAGCGGACCCTACGAGCAGTACTTC.

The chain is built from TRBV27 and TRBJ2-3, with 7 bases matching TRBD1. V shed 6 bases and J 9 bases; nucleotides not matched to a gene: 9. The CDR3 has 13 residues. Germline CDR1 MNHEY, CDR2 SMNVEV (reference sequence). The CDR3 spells CASSFRQGPTQYF. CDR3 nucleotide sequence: TGTGCCAGCAGCTTTAGACAGGGTCCCACGCAGTATTTT.

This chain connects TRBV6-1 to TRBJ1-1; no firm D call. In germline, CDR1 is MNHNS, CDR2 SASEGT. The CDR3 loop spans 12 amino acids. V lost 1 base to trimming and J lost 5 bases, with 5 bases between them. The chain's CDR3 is CASSEVLTEAFF. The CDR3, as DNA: TGTGCCAGCAGTGAAGTACTGACTGAAGCTTTCTTT.

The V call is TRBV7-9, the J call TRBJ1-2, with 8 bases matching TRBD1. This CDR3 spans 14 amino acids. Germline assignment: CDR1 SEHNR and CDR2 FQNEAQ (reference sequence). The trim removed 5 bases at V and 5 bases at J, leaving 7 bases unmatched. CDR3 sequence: CASSPAGGGYGYTF. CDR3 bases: TGTGCCAGCAGCCCAGCAGGGGGCGGATATGGCTACACCTTC.

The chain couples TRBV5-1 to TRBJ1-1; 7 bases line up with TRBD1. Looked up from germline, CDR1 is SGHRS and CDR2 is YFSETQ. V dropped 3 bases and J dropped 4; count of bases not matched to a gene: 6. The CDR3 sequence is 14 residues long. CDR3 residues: CASSWGQGGTEAFF. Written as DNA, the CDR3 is TGCGCCAGCAGCTGGGGGCAGGGGGGCACTGAAGCTTTCTTT.

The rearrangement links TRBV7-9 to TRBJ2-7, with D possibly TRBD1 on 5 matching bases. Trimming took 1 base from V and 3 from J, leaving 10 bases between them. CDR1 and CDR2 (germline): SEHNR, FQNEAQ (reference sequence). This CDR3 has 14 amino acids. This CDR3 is CASSLVGANYEQYF. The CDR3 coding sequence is TGTGCCAGCAGCTTAGTAGGGGCCAACTACGAGCAGTACTTC.

CDR3 DNA: TGTGCCAGCAGTACTCCGGACAGACCGAACACTGAAGCTTTCTTT. It translates to CASSTPDRPNTEAFF. V and J are TRBV28 and TRBJ1-1; tentatively, D is TRBD1 (6 bases). Trimming removed 5 bases from V and 1 base from J, with 14 bases in between. CDR3 length: 15 amino acids. Germline CDR1 and CDR2: MDHEN and SYDVKM.

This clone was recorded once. As DNA, the CDR3 is TGTGCCAGCAGCCCCGACGGACAAGCTACTTTCTATGGCTACACCTTC. It is translated as CASSPDGQATFYGYTF. This chain connects TRBV7-2 to TRBJ1-2, with D tentatively TRBD1 (5 bases). The CDR3 consists of 16 residues. V dropped 5 bases and J dropped 4 bases, with 20 bases sitting between them. Germline CDR1 SGHTA, CDR2 FQGNSA.

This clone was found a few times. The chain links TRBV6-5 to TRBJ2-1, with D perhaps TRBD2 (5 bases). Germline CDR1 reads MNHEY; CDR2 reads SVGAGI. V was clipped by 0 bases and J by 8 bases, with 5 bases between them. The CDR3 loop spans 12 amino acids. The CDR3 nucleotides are TGTGCCAGCAGTTACTCGGAGGATGAGCAGTTCTTC. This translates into CASSYSEDEQFF.

The CDR3 nucleotides are TGTGCCACCAGCAGGAAGACTAGCGACGCAAACATTCAGTACTTC. Encoded protein: CATSRKTSDANIQYF. The gene calls are TRBV15 and TRBJ2-4; 8 bases fit TRBD2. Germline CDR1 is LNHNV and CDR2 is YYDKDF (reference sequence). The CDR3 totals 15 residues. V dropped 3 bases and J dropped 6; count of bases not matched to a gene: 7.

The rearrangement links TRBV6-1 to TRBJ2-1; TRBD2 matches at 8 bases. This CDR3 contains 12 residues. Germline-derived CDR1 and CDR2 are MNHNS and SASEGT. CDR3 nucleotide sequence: TGTGTAGCGGGAAAGAGTTACAATGAGCAGTTCTTC. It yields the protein CVAGKSYNEQFF.

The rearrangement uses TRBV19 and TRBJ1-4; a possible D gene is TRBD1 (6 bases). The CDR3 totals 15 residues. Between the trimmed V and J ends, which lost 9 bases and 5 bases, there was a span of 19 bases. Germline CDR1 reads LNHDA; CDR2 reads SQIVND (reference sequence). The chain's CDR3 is CASTPSGQFNEKLFF. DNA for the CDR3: TGTGCCAGCACCCCCTCCGGACAGTTCAATGAAAAACTGTTTTTT.

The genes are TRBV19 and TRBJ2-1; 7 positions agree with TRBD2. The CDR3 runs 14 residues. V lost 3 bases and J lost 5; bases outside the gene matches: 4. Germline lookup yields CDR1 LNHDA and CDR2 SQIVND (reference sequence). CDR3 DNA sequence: TGTGCCAGTAGTATGGTGGGGGGGGACAATGAGCAGTTCTTC. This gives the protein CASSMVGGDNEQFF.